This T cell receptor (beta chain) was identified in a study of cytomegalovirus exposure and HLA in healthy donors. General observations from the study: In vitro experiments confirmed that a few CMV-associated chains were specific for CMV antigens. Both high specificity and high sensitivity reportedly marked the classifier's diagnosis of cytomegalovirus status. The study put 150 to 200 TCR beta chains on its list as cytomegalovirus-associated.

The PCR made use of 60 Vbeta and 13 Jbeta primers. Sequencing used immunoSEQ multiplex PCR; TCRdb keeps in-frame clones, though not all of them. The data show around 120,000 clones, about 80% seen once. In the case of this clone: Its antigen is not known.

Germline CDR1 SGHNT, CDR2 YYREEE (reference sequence). V lost 5 bases to trimming and J lost 3 bases; unmatched junction nucleotides: 10. The CDR3 totals 15 residues. The chain is built from TRBV5-4 and TRBJ1-1; 7 bases agree with TRBD1. The sequenced material came from PBMCs. This TCR derives from a woman between 35 and 50 years old in good health and CMV-seronegative. Here the CDR3 reads CASSTAGGIDTEAFF. The CDR3 nucleotides read TGTGCCAGCAGTACCGCAGGGGGAATTGACACTGAAGCTTTCTTT.